Presented here are 32 T cell receptor beta chains from one specimen sequenced in a study of cytomegalovirus exposure and HLA in healthy donors. Amplification used 60 Vbeta primers and 13 Jbeta primers. Repertoires were generated with immunoSEQ multiplex PCR, while TCRdb's copy carries only in-frame clones and drops some. The sample lists approximately 150,000 clones; over 60% were seen once. Sequences were obtained from PBMCs. The source of these receptors is a man between 35 and 55 years old in good health and CMV-seronegative.

The chain combines TRBV27 with TRBJ2-7; 9 positions match TRBD1. Looked up from germline, CDR1 is MNHEY and CDR2 is SMNVEV (reference sequence). The trim removed 4 bases at V and 5 bases at J, leaving 3 bases unmatched. The CDR3 runs 13 residues. The CDR3 bases are TGTGCCAGCAGTTGGACAGGGGCCAACGAGCAGTACTTC. Amino acid sequence: CASSWTGANEQYF.

This chain joins TRBV10-3 and TRBJ1-5; TRBD1 agrees at 7 bases. Germline trimming cut 10 bases from V and 5 bases from J; bases unmatched to any gene: 5. The germline CDR1 and CDR2 sequences are ENHRY and SYGVKD. This CDR3 is built from 12 residues. The chain's CDR3 is CATGTDYQPQHF. The CDR3 bases are TGTGCCACCGGGACAGACTATCAGCCCCAGCATTTT.

This chain connects TRBV5-6 to TRBJ1-3; D gene uncertain. The length of the CDR3 is 15 residues. Deletions cut 3 bases from V and 0 bases from J, with 10 bases between. Germline values: CDR1 SGHDT, CDR2 YYEEEE. The CDR3 reads CASSSILSSGNTIYF. The DNA of the CDR3 is TGTGCCAGCAGCTCTATACTGAGCTCTGGAAACACCATATATTTT.

This clone was recorded a few times. This sequence joins TRBV7-9 and TRBJ2-3; no reliable D call. The CDR3 sequence is 12 residues long. Germline V lookup: CDR1 SEHNR, CDR2 FQNEAQ (reference sequence). V lost 2 bases and J lost 2, with 2 bases in between. Here the CDR3 DNA reads TGTGCCAGCAGCTTATACACAGATACGCAGTATTTT. This sequence encodes CASSLYTDTQYF.

V gene TRBV6-5 combines with J gene TRBJ2-2; no clear D gene. Between the trimmed V and J ends, which lost 5 bases and 2 bases, there was a span of 6 bases. The CDR3 covers 13 residues. Germline V gene sequence: CDR1 MNHEY, CDR2 SVGAGI. CDR3 residues: CASSAVNTGELFF. DNA of the CDR3: TGTGCCAGCAGTGCGGTTAACACCGGGGAGCTGTTTTTT.

This clone was detected only a few times. V usage is TRBV28 and J usage is TRBJ1-2; unclear D gene. Between the trimmed V and J ends, which lost 7 bases and 3 bases, there was a span of 12 bases. The CDR3 is made up of 13 amino acids. The germline V gene encodes CDR1 MDHEN and CDR2 SYDVKM. CDR3 loop: CASTLSADYGYTF. The CDR3 DNA follows: TGTGCCAGCACCCTATCCGCGGACTATGGCTACACCTTC.

This clone has only a few counts. The chain is built from TRBV6-5 and TRBJ2-7; tentative D call: TRBD2 (6 bases). V shed 10 bases and J shed 0 bases, with 10 bases lying between them. CDR1 is MNHEY and CDR2 is SVGAGI in the germline V gene. The CDR3 sequence is 12 residues long. CDR3 amino acids: CATWGDSYEQYF. The CDR3 coding sequence is TGTGCCACGTGGGGGGACTCCTACGAGCAGTACTTC.

V and J are TRBV11-2 and TRBJ2-7, with a tentative D call TRBD1 (5 bases). Trimming shortened V by 2 bases and J by 3 bases, and 14 bases separated the two germline ends. Germline CDR1 SGHAT, CDR2 FQNNGV. The CDR3 consists of 15 residues. In nucleotides, the CDR3 is TGTGCCAGCAGCTTACTTAGGACATCGCACTACGAGCAGTACTTC. Translation gives CASSLLRTSHYEQYF.

Here the CDR3 reads CASSIIRGSPLHF. Written as DNA, the CDR3 is TGTGCCAGCAGTATTATCAGGGGGTCACCCCTCCACTTT. The genes are TRBV27 and TRBJ1-6; 7 nucleotides align to TRBD1. The trim removed 5 bases at V and 10 bases at J, leaving 5 bases unmatched. The CDR3 contains 13 residues. Per the germline V gene, CDR1 is MNHEY and CDR2 is SMNVEV (reference sequence).

The V gene is TRBV6-1, the J gene TRBJ1-6; TRBD1 agrees at 7 bases. Trimming took 4 bases from V and 7 from J; bases not matched to a gene: 10. Germline CDR1 is MNHNS and CDR2 is SASEGT. There are 16 residues in the CDR3. The CDR3 DNA sequence: TGTGCCAGCAGTGCCCTTTCGGTGACAGGGAATTCACCCCTCCACTTT. Its protein product is CASSALSVTGNSPLHF.

The chain joins TRBV7-9 to TRBJ2-1, with TRBD2 matching 12 bases. There are 17 residues in the CDR3. Losses at the gene ends were 1 base for V and 6 bases for J; bases not matched to a gene: 7. Germline V gives CDR1 SEHNR, CDR2 FQNEAQ (reference sequence). This CDR3 reads CASSLGASGRAINEQFF. CDR3 sequence (DNA): TGTGCCAGCAGCTTAGGGGCTAGCGGGAGGGCCATCAATGAGCAGTTCTTC.

This rearrangement joins TRBV6-5 to TRBJ1-1; TRBD1 agrees at 7 bases. The V segment lost 0 bases and the J segment 4 bases; nucleotides outside the gene matches: 5. From germline, CDR1 is MNHEY and CDR2 SVGAGI. CDR3 size: 15 residues. The CDR3 DNA is TGTGCCAGCAGTTACTCACAGGGGCTCGGCACTGAAGCTTTCTTT. Translating it yields CASSYSQGLGTEAFF.

The chain's CDR3 is CASSFGPGGPQHF. The CDR3 DNA sequence: TGTGCCAGCAGTTTTGGTCCCGGGGGGCCCCAGCATTTT. V is TRBV28 and J is TRBJ1-5; D possibly corresponds to TRBD1 (5 bases). V lost 3 bases and J 9 bases, leaving 12 bases between the germline ends. The CDR3 is 13 residues long. The germline CDR1 and CDR2 sequences are MDHEN and SYDVKM.

This chain links TRBV6-6 with TRBJ2-1; 8 bases map to TRBD2. This CDR3 comprises 15 residues. The germline V gene has CDR1 MNHNY and CDR2 SVGAGI (reference sequence). V shed 2 bases and J 4 bases; nucleotides not matched to a gene: 4. The CDR3 protein is CASSYEAGEYNEQFF. The DNA for the CDR3 is TGTGCCAGCAGTTACGAAGCGGGGGAGTACAATGAGCAGTTCTTC.

This chain links TRBV6-6 with TRBJ2-7; possible D gene TRBD2, 5 bases. V lost 9 bases and J lost 2, with 17 bases in between. The length of the CDR3 is 14 residues. Germline CDR1 is MNHNY and CDR2 is SVGAGI (reference sequence). The DNA of the CDR3 is TGTGCCAGTAGAGAGGGCCCGGGCCCCTACGAGCAGTACTTC. Protein product: CASREGPGPYEQYF.

This clone appeared a single time. The CDR3 spells CASSKQVFDPPGELFF. CDR3 sequence (DNA): TGCGCCAGCAGCAAACAGGTCTTCGACCCCCCCGGGGAGCTGTTTTTT. The gene calls are TRBV5-1 and TRBJ2-2, with TRBD1 as a possible D gene (5 bases). Per the germline V gene, CDR1 is SGHRS and CDR2 is YFSETQ. The length of the CDR3 is 16 residues. V lost 4 bases to trimming and J lost 6 bases, with 19 bases between them.

V usage is TRBV2 and J usage is TRBJ1-4; D uncertain. Trimming removed 5 bases at V and 6 bases at J, with 13 bases between. The germline V gene encodes CDR1 SNHLY and CDR2 FYNNEI. The CDR3 length is 14 residues. DNA of the CDR3: TGTGCCAGCAGTCGACAAAGTCTCGATGAAAAACTGTTTTTT. This gives the protein CASSRQSLDEKLFF.

CDR3 nucleotides: TGTGCCAGCAGCGTTGGGGGGATCCAGCCCCAGCATTTT. Translated: CASSVGGIQPQHF. This sequence joins TRBV9 and TRBJ1-5, with a weak D call TRBD1 (5 bases). V lost 2 bases and J 7 bases, leaving 10 bases between the germline ends. The CDR3 runs to 13 residues. Germline-derived CDR1 and CDR2 are SGDLS and YYNGEE.

This rearrangement joins TRBV5-1 to TRBJ1-1, with 7 bases that match TRBD1. This CDR3 is 16 amino acids long. The germline CDR1 and CDR2 sequences are SGHRS and YFSETQ. J lost 1 base, V lost 4 bases, and 10 bases had no gene match. CDR3 nucleotide sequence: TGCGCCAGCAGCGACGGACAGGACCGCTGGAACACTGAAGCTTTCTTT. Translation: CASSDGQDRWNTEAFF.

This rearrangement joins TRBV6-5 to TRBJ2-7; TRBD2 agrees at 10 bases. CDR3 length equals 14 residues. V trimming: 6 bases; J trimming: 3 bases; junction bases outside the gene matches: 5. CDR1 MNHEY and CDR2 SVGAGI come from the germline V gene. DNA for the CDR3: TGTGCCAGCAGCCAGGCTAGCGGGAGCTACGAGCAGTACTTC. Amino acids: CASSQASGSYEQYF.

As for this clone: The DNA is left out, because the CDR3 cannot be placed on it with certainty; the CDR3 is given as TCRdb lists it. The V gene is TRBV2, the J gene TRBJ1-6; the table's D call TRBD1 went unverified against the DNA. A total of 15 residues make up the CDR3, ends included. Per germline, CDR1 SNHLY and CDR2 FYNNEI. The CDR3 spells CASSTSDSQTSPLHF.

The chain couples TRBV5-1 to TRBJ2-7; 9 nucleotides align to TRBD1. The germline V gene has CDR1 SGHRS and CDR2 YFSETQ. The J segment lost 2 bases and the V segment lost 4 bases, leaving 7 bases of the junction unmatched. The CDR3 runs to 15 residues. The CDR3 reads CASSPRQGGTYEQYF. The DNA of the CDR3 is TGCGCCAGCAGCCCTAGACAGGGGGGCACCTACGAGCAGTACTTC.

This clone was seen only once. V and J are TRBV6-5 and TRBJ2-5; 10 bases align to TRBD2. V shed 0 bases, J shed 4 bases, and the junction held 5 bases outside the gene matches. Germline lookup yields CDR1 MNHEY and CDR2 SVGAGI. The CDR3 runs to 16 residues. The CDR3 nucleotides are TGTGCCAGCAGTTACTCGACCCCTAGCGGGGGAGAGACCCAGTACTTC. It is translated as CASSYSTPSGGETQYF.

The chain is built from TRBV7-3 and TRBJ2-6; no clear D gene. The CDR3 spans 15 residues. Germline lookup yields CDR1 SGHTA and CDR2 FQGTGA. V was cut by 0 bases and J by 1 base, with 4 bases left in between. Written as DNA, the CDR3 is TGTGCCAGCAGCTTAACCGGGTCTGGGGCCAACGTCCTGACTTTC. Its translation: CASSLTGSGANVLTF.

V gene TRBV12-5 combines with J gene TRBJ2-5; 11 positions agree with TRBD2. CDR1 and CDR2 (germline): LGHNT, FRNRAP. The CDR3 runs to 19 residues. J was trimmed by 3 bases and V by 0 bases; bases with no gene match: 12. As DNA, the CDR3 is TGTGCTAGTGGTTTGGTCCTACTGACTAGCGGGGATGAAGAAGAGACCCAGTACTTC. Translated: CASGLVLLTSGDEEETQYF.

V is TRBV18 and J is TRBJ2-7; the match to TRBD1 covers 9 bases. The CDR3 loop spans 18 amino acids. Germline assignment: CDR1 KGHSH and CDR2 LQKENI. J was trimmed by 5 bases and V by 1 base; bases with no gene match: 15. CDR3 in DNA: TGTGCCAGCTCACCACGTGCCGGGACAGGGCACCAAGGCGACGAGCAGTACTTC. Its translation is CASSPRAGTGHQGDEQYF.

The V and J genes are TRBV6-1 and TRBJ2-7; TRBD2 might be the D (6 bases). Germline lookup yields CDR1 MNHNS and CDR2 SASEGT. Trimming removed 4 bases from V and 3 bases from J, with 22 bases in between. There are 17 residues in the CDR3. CDR3 sequence: CASSVIPGGLRGYEQYF. The CDR3 DNA reads as TGTGCCAGCAGTGTTATTCCCGGGGGTCTGCGGGGCTACGAGCAGTACTTC.

The V call is TRBV28, the J call TRBJ1-1; TRBD1 matches 8 bases. V lost 4 bases and J lost 3; bases outside the gene matches: 1. CDR1 is MDHEN and CDR2 is SYDVKM in the germline V gene. CDR3 length: 13 amino acids. CDR3 region: CASSSGGDTEAFF. For the CDR3, the DNA is TGTGCCAGCAGTTCAGGGGGCGACACTGAAGCTTTCTTT. Complete variable domain (other parts from reference TRBV28 and TRBJ1-1): DVKVTQSSRYLVKRTGEKVFLECVQDMDHENMFWYRQDPGLGLRLIYFSYDVKMKEKGDIPEGYSVSREKKERFSLILESASTNQTSMYLCASSSGGDTEAFFGQGTRLTVV.

CDR3 loop: CASSEVGQETQYF. The CDR3 nucleotides read TGTGCCAGCAGTGAAGTGGGGCAGGAGACCCAGTACTTC. The chain recombines TRBV6-1 with TRBJ2-5; the D gene is possibly TRBD1 (5 bases). V dropped 1 base and J dropped 5 bases, with 8 bases sitting between them. Germline loops: CDR1 MNHNS, CDR2 SASEGT. This CDR3 is 13 amino acids long.

The chain is built from TRBV4-3 and TRBJ1-4; 8 bases line up with TRBD1. Germline V gene sequence: CDR1 LGHNA, CDR2 YSLEER. Trimming took 4 bases from V and 10 from J; bases not matched to a gene: 8. The CDR3 totals 14 residues. For the CDR3, the DNA is TGCGCCAGCAGCCCCAGGGGGCGCTCCGGAAAACTGTTTTTT. It yields the protein CASSPRGRSGKLFF.

The J gene is TRBJ2-5, the V gene TRBV7-2; TRBD2 matches 16 bases. V lost 5 bases and J lost 2; bases outside the gene matches: 8. CDR1 is SGHTA, CDR2 FQGNSA, per germline. The CDR3 length is 18 residues. CDR3 protein: CASSLTSGLAGGQETQYF. For the CDR3, the DNA is TGTGCCAGCAGCCTCACGTCGGGACTAGCGGGAGGGCAAGAGACCCAGTACTTC.

V usage is TRBV5-8 and J usage is TRBJ2-3; D gene uncertain. This CDR3 is 14 amino acids long. Trimming cost V 1 base and J 3 bases, with 9 bases left between them. Germline lookup yields CDR1 SGHTS and CDR2 YDEGEE. The CDR3 nucleotides read TGTGCCAGCAGCTTGTTGCTCGGGACAGATACGCAGTATTTT. Translated, it gives CASSLLLGTDTQYF.